This is a list of T cell receptor beta chains from one sample in a study of blood T cell repertoires in COVID-19. The method was immunoSEQ multiplex PCR; TCRdb's version includes in-frame clones alone and lacks a portion of them. The data contain around 190,000 clones, 76% of them singletons. The specimen sequenced was PBMCs or T cells enriched from blood (not recorded which). Receptors were obtained from a woman between 45 and 60 years old with acute COVID-19. The CDR3 runs from the conserved cysteine through the conserved F or W. The order of the fields is CDR3 length, J gene, clone size, D gene, V gene, CDR3 DNA, CDR3 protein. A D gene is named only where the DNA matches it firmly. A row's size may be missing; if present it is once, few, many or a size class.

14,TRBJ1-4,.,.,TRBV5-1,TGCGCCAGCAGCTCTCAGGGAGGTGATGAAAAACTGTTTTTT,CASSSQGGDEKLFF
18,TRBJ2-4,.,.,TRBV11-2,TGTGCCAGCAGCTTAAACCTCAACAGGGACCTAGCCAAAAACATTCAGTACTTC,CASSLNLNRDLAKNIQYF
12,TRBJ1-1,.,TRBD1,TRBV27,TGTGCCAGTAGGGGGCTCGGCACTGAAGCTTTCTTT,CASRGLGTEAFF
12,TRBJ1-3,once,.,TRBV30,TGTGCCTGGACCTTTTCTGGAAACACCATATATTTT,CAWTFSGNTIYF
15,TRBJ1-2,.,TRBD1,TRBV4-3,TGCGCCAGCAGCCAAGAAGGGGGCCTTCACTATGGCTACACCTTC,CASSQEGGLHYGYTF
14,TRBJ1-6,.,.,TRBV28,TGTGCCAGCAGCCCCGAAAGGAGGAATTCACCCCTCCACTTT,CASSPERRNSPLHF
17,TRBJ2-5,.,.,TRBV19,TGTGCCAGTAGTGCCCTTAGCCCGGGCCGGGGGTTGGAGACCCAGTACTTC,CASSALSPGRGLETQYF
14,TRBJ1-5,.,TRBD1,TRBV29-1,TGCAGCGTTCGACAGGGGACCGGCAATCAGCCCCAGCATTTT,CSVRQGTGNQPQHF
11,TRBJ2-4,.,.,TRBV29-1,TGCAGCGTCGTCACGAGGAACATTCAGTACTTC,CSVVTRNIQYF
15,TRBJ1-5,.,TRBD1,TRBV6-1,TGTGCCAGCAGTGAGGGGACAGGAATCAATCAGCCCCAGCATTTT,CASSEGTGINQPQHF
15,TRBJ1-2,.,.,TRBV7-9,TGTGCCAGCAGCAAATCTTCAGGGGCTAACTATGGCTACACCTTC,CASSKSSGANYGYTF
15,TRBJ2-3,.,.,TRBV28,TGTGCCAGCAGTTCCCCCAGGGGTGCGACAGATACGCAGTATTTT,CASSSPRGATDTQYF
15,TRBJ2-3,many,.,TRBV5-6,TGTGCCAGCAGCTTGTTGCTAGCCCCCTGGGATACGCAGTATTTT,CASSLLLAPWDTQYF
15,TRBJ1-5,.,TRBD1,TRBV30,TGTGCCTGGAGTGTTGGGGACAGAGGCTATCAGCCCCAGCATTTT,CAWSVGDRGYQPQHF
14,TRBJ1-2,.,.,TRBV2,TGTGCCAGCCGCTACACAAGCGGGCCTTATGGCTACACCTTC,CASRYTSGPYGYTF
17,TRBJ1-5,.,.,TRBV7-6,TGTGCCAGCAGCTTAGGGGGATTGGGGGGGAGCAATCAGCCCCAGCATTTT,CASSLGGLGGSNQPQHF
16,TRBJ1-4,.,TRBD1,TRBV7-2,TGTGCCAGCAGTTCGGGACTCGGGACAGTAAGGGAAAAACTGTTTTTT,CASSSGLGTVREKLFF
14,TRBJ1-1,.,.,TRBV7-2,TGTGCCAGCAGCTCATACGGCGCAGGCACTGAAGCTTTCTTT,CASSSYGAGTEAFF
13,TRBJ1-2,.,.,TRBV28,TGTGCCAGCAGCCGTCGACAGATCAATGGCTACACCTTC,CASSRRQINGYTF
15,TRBJ1-3,.,.,TRBV5-8,TGTGCCAGCAGCTTGGGGGACACCTCTGGAAACACCATATATTTT,CASSLGDTSGNTIYF
14,TRBJ1-1,.,TRBD1,TRBV11-3,TGTGCCAGCAGCTCCCGGGACAGAAACACTGAAGCTTTCTTT,CASSSRDRNTEAFF
15,TRBJ1-1,.,TRBD1,TRBV4-2,TGTGCCAGCAGCCAAACGCTGACAGGGAAAACTGAAGCTTTCTTT,CASSQTLTGKTEAFF
16,TRBJ1-1,.,.,TRBV19,TGTGCCAGTACCCCTGGCGGTCGGCCGCTGAACACTGAAGCTTTCTTT,CASTPGGRPLNTEAFF
18,TRBJ1-4,.,.,TRBV28,TGTGCCAGCAGTTCACAAGATTTCCGACAGTACCTTAATGAAAAACTGTTTTTT,CASSSQDFRQYLNEKLFF
13,TRBJ2-3,once,.,TRBV9,TGTGCCAGCAGCGTAGGCAGTGGAGATACGCAGTATTTT,CASSVGSGDTQYF
15,TRBJ1-6,.,.,TRBV7-9,TGTGCCAGCAGCTTAGTCGACAGTCATAATTCACCCCTCCACTTT,CASSLVDSHNSPLHF
16,TRBJ1-4,.,.,TRBV4-1,TGCGCCAGCAGCCAAGGACCACAGGGAAGAAATGAAAAACTGTTTTTT,CASSQGPQGRNEKLFF
18,TRBJ2-1,.,TRBD2,TRBV5-1,TGCGCCAGCAGCTTGCCTCTAGCGGGGGGGCAGGGCTACAATGAGCAGTTCTTC,CASSLPLAGGQGYNEQFF
12,TRBJ1-5,.,.,TRBV13,TGTGCCAGCAGCTTCCAGGGCGCGCCCCAGCATTTT,CASSFQGAPQHF
13,TRBJ1-1,.,.,TRBV7-6,TGTGCCAGCAGCCTCCGTATGAACACTGAAGCTTTCTTT,CASSLRMNTEAFF
16,TRBJ2-3,.,TRBD2,TRBV6-5,TGTGCCAGCAGTTACCTTCCTAGCGGGGACACAGATACGCAGTATTTT,CASSYLPSGDTDTQYF